Below are 23 T cell receptor beta chains sequenced from a single sample in a study of post-analysis software for immune sequencing data (dated by TCRdb to 2015 to 2017). The investigation overall reported the following: Patients showed significantly higher frequencies than controls for a handful of TRBV segments, among them TRBV5-6, TRBV5-1 and TRBV20-1.

The library was prepared using PCR. Reads for this sample came from an Illumina HiSeq 2500. Unique molecular identifiers were incorporated into TCR beta cDNA libraries to reduce PCR and sequencing biases. TCRdb's own reprocessing of the public reads used fastp at Q25 and MiXCR and kept productive beta chains. Rows with one shared CDR3 protein collapse into an entry with the most common genes and DNA. Here the sample has roughly 800,000 distinct CDR3 sequences; about 53% occur a single time. The ten largest account for around 4.5% of the sample. Antigen specificity for these receptors is unknown. Sequenced input: blood. These receptors were collected from a girl between 5 and 17 years old with multiple sclerosis.

The J gene is TRBJ2-3, the V gene TRBV24-1; the match to TRBD1 covers 10 bases. Trimming at V came to 3 bases and at J to 3 bases, leaving 2 bases not matched to a gene. Germline CDR1 reads KGHDR; CDR2 reads SFDVKD. The CDR3 covers 15 residues. CDR3 bases: TGTGCCACCAGTGATGGGACAGGGGCGACAGATACGCAGTATTTT. Residues: CATSDGTGATDTQYF.

The chain uses TRBV29-1 and TRBJ2-7; D tentatively reads TRBD1 or TRBD2 (5 bases each). The CDR3 is made up of 14 amino acids. V was pared by 6 bases and J by 2 bases, with 17 bases between. Germline V gives CDR1 SQVTM, CDR2 ANQGSEA. The CDR3 sequence: CSVARGVRAYEQYF. The CDR3 nucleotides read TGCAGCGTGGCGAGAGGGGTGAGGGCCTACGAGCAGTACTTC.

Only one count was recorded for this clonotype. The rearrangement uses TRBV20-1 and TRBJ2-1; 14 bases are a match to TRBD2. The V gene end was trimmed by 4 bases and the J gene end by 9 bases; junction bases not matched to a gene: 8. The germline CDR1 and CDR2 sequences are DFQATT and SNEGSKA (reference sequence). CDR3 length: 15 amino acids. The CDR3 region has the DNA TGCAGTGCTATCCCCTCGACTAGCGGGAGGGCTGAGCAGTTCTTC. Protein sequence: CSAIPSTSGRAEQFF.

This clonotype was observed a handful of times. The chain couples TRBV2 to TRBJ2-3; D may be TRBD1 (6 bases). This CDR3 comprises 14 residues. The germline V gene has CDR1 SNHLY and CDR2 FYNNEI. Trimming left V 10 bases short and J 4 bases short, with 18 bases between. The CDR3 bases are TGTGCCACCACAGGGTATTCAACGGCAGATACGCAGTATTTT. This gives the protein CATTGYSTADTQYF.

The chain combines TRBV15 with TRBJ1-4, with unresolved D. This CDR3 region has 15 residues. Germline V gene data show CDR1 as LNHNV and CDR2 as YYDKDF (reference sequence). The ends were cut back, 0 bases at V and 4 bases at J, with 9 bases in the middle. The CDR3 loop reads CATSRDRSYNEKLFF. The CDR3 DNA follows: TGTGCCACCAGCAGAGATAGGAGTTATAATGAAAAACTGTTTTTT. The full variable domain, with the rest looked up from reference TRBV15 and TRBJ1-4, is DAMVIQNPRYQVTQFGKPVTLSCSQTLNHNVMYWYQQKSSQAPKLLFHYYDKDFNNEADTPDNFQSRRPNTSFCFLDIRSPGLGDTAMYLCATSRDRSYNEKLFFGSGTQLSVL.

The chain couples TRBV2 to TRBJ1-2; tentatively, D is TRBD1 (5 bases). V lost 3 bases, J lost 4 bases, and 12 bases lay in between. CDR3 length: 14 amino acids. Germline CDR1 SNHLY, CDR2 FYNNEI. The CDR3 protein is CASSDAGRGYGYTF. In DNA, the CDR3 is TGTGCCAGCAGTGATGCAGGGCGGGGCTATGGCTACACCTTC.

This chain joins TRBV2 and TRBJ2-3, with unresolved D. Trimming pared 2 bases from V and 10 bases from J, leaving 7 bases between. The CDR3 runs to 11 residues. Germline V gene lookup returns CDR1 SNHLY and CDR2 FYNNEI. CDR3 sequence: CASSEKSAQYF. In DNA form, the CDR3 reads TGTGCCAGCAGTGAAAAAAGCGCGCAGTATTTT.

The chain joins TRBV3-1 to TRBJ2-1; D is perhaps TRBD2 (6 bases). Germline CDR1 reads LGHDT; CDR2 reads YNNKEL (reference sequence). Trimming removed 4 bases at V and 3 bases at J, with 19 bases between. The CDR3 extends over 17 amino acids. The CDR3 here is CASSLPRGRGSYNEQFF. CDR3 nucleotides: TGTGCCAGCAGCCTGCCCCGGGGACGGGGGAGCTACAATGAGCAGTTCTTC.

The V call is TRBV20-1, the J call TRBJ2-7, with D perhaps TRBD2 (6 bases). Germline V gene lookup returns CDR1 DFQATT and CDR2 SNEGSKA (reference sequence). The CDR3 runs 13 residues. V was cut by 6 bases and J by 5 bases, with 17 bases left in between. The CDR3 sequence: CSADRRGRDEQYF. The DNA for the CDR3 is TGCAGTGCCGACCGGAGGGGCCGGGACGAGCAGTACTTC.

This chain connects TRBV6-2 or TRBV6-3 to TRBJ2-3; unclear D gene. CDR1 is MNHEY and CDR2 is SVGEGT in the germline V gene. The ends were cut back, 5 bases at V and 2 bases at J, with 11 bases in the middle. The length of the CDR3 is 14 residues. CDR3 sequence: CASSPDWATDTQYF. The CDR3 coding sequence is TGTGCCAGCAGTCCCGACTGGGCCACAGATACGCAGTATTTT.

This clonotype was recorded only once. Written as DNA, the CDR3 is TGCGCCAGCAGCCCACCCGGGACGCTCGAAACCCAGTACTTC. Protein product: CASSPPGTLETQYF. This sequence joins TRBV5-1 and TRBJ2-5, with D tentatively TRBD1 or TRBD2 (5 bases each). This CDR3 has 14 residues. Trimming removed 4 bases from V and 8 bases from J, with 18 bases in between. Germline-derived CDR1 and CDR2 are SGHRS and YFSETQ.

This clonotype was seen once. The V gene is TRBV6-1, the J gene TRBJ1-1; D remains unclear. Trimming pared 0 bases from V and 3 bases from J, leaving 5 bases between. Germline CDR1 reads MNHNS; CDR2 reads SASEGT. This CDR3 has 13 residues. As DNA, the CDR3 is TGTGCCAGCAGTGAAGCGACGGACACTGAAGCTTTCTTT. This codes for CASSEATDTEAFF.

The gene calls are TRBV28 and TRBJ2-7, with unresolved D. The germline CDR1 and CDR2 sequences are MDHEN and SYDVKM. The CDR3 covers 15 residues. Trimming left V 4 bases short and J 1 base short, with 14 bases between. CDR3 nucleotide sequence: TGTGCCAGCAGTTCCCCTGGGATAAGTTCCTACGAGCAGTACTTC. This translates into CASSSPGISSYEQYF.

This chain uses TRBV5-1 with TRBJ2-7, with D possibly matching TRBD1 (8 bases). Germline V CDR1 and CDR2: SGHRS, YFSETQ. V was shortened by 4 bases and J by 2 bases, with 19 bases between the two germline ends. This CDR3 spans 16 amino acids. The DNA for the CDR3 is TGCGCCAGCAGCCGGGAGGACAGGGTGGGACCCTACGAGCAGTACTTC. It specifies CASSREDRVGPYEQYF.

This clonotype has a handful of counts. The CDR3 nucleotides are TGTGCCAGCAGCTCTCGGACTAGCGGGGGGAGGGGCAAAAACATTCAGTACTTC. Its translation is CASSSRTSGGRGKNIQYF. The V and J genes are TRBV3-1 and TRBJ2-4, with 14 bases fitting TRBD2. V was pared by 5 bases and J by 3 bases, with 9 bases of the junction left unmatched. The germline V gene encodes CDR1 LGHDT and CDR2 YNNKEL (reference sequence). There are 18 residues in the CDR3.

The chain employs TRBV29-1 and TRBJ2-1, with 13 bases that match TRBD2. J was trimmed by 7 bases and V by 3 bases; bases with no gene match: 12. This CDR3 is 17 amino acids long. Germline values: CDR1 SQVTM, CDR2 ANQGSEA. The CDR3 is CSVDALTSGGAGNEQFF. Here the CDR3 DNA reads TGCAGCGTTGATGCCCTTACTAGCGGGGGGGCCGGTAATGAGCAGTTCTTC.

This clonotype was observed once. The chain employs TRBV7-9 and TRBJ2-7; 7 positions match TRBD2. V lost 2 bases and J lost 0; bases outside the gene matches: 7. Germline V CDR1 and CDR2: SEHNR, FQNEAQ (reference sequence). The CDR3 sequence is 16 residues long. The CDR3 bases are TGTGCCAGCAGCTTATGGGGGGGTGTCGTCTCCTACGAGCAGTACTTC. It translates to CASSLWGGVVSYEQYF.

This clonotype has at least ten counts. The chain combines TRBV29-1 with TRBJ2-7, with 9 bases aligning to TRBD1. V dropped 4 bases and J dropped 3; count of bases not matched to a gene: 1. Germline lookup yields CDR1 SQVTM and CDR2 ANQGSEA. The CDR3 is made up of 12 amino acids. Written as DNA, the CDR3 is TGCAGCGTTGGGGACAGGGTCTACGAGCAGTACTTC. It codes for CSVGDRVYEQYF.

The rearrangement joins TRBV29-1 to TRBJ1-5; maybe TRBD1 (5 bases). The CDR3 extends over 12 amino acids. V was shortened by 7 bases and J by 7 bases, with 14 bases between the two germline ends. Germline assignment: CDR1 SQVTM and CDR2 ANQGSEA. In DNA, the CDR3 is TGCAGCGCATCGGGGCTTGGGCAGCCCCAGCATTTT. Its protein product is CSASGLGQPQHF.

V usage is TRBV7-9 and J usage is TRBJ1-1; 9 bases are shared with TRBD1. CDR1 is SEHNR, CDR2 FQNEAQ, per germline (reference sequence). This CDR3 has 11 amino acids. The trim removed 5 bases at V and 11 bases at J, leaving 3 bases unmatched. The CDR3 is CASSATGGAFF. The CDR3 DNA reads as TGTGCCAGCAGCGCGACAGGGGGGGCTTTCTTT.

The chain joins TRBV20-1 to TRBJ2-1; 10 nucleotides match TRBD2. Germline values: CDR1 DFQATT, CDR2 SNEGSKA (reference sequence). Losses at the gene ends were 6 bases for V and 7 bases for J; bases not matched to a gene: 21. The CDR3 is 18 amino acids. The CDR3 sequence: CSASPSGSSPTVANEQFF. The CDR3 DNA reads as TGCAGTGCAAGCCCTAGCGGGAGTTCCCCTACAGTGGCGAATGAGCAGTTCTTC.

The V and J genes are TRBV12-5 and TRBJ1-1; no clear D gene. V lost 2 bases, J lost 2 bases, and 12 bases lay in between. The germline CDR1 and CDR2 sequences are LGHNT and FRNRAP. This CDR3 is built from 15 residues. The CDR3 reads CASGLFTLSNTEAFF. The DNA of the CDR3 is TGTGCTAGTGGTTTGTTCACCCTTTCAAACACTGAAGCTTTCTTT.

Ten or more counts support this clonotype. The junction and the germline gene differ at one end; a read error may be behind it. V is TRBV5-1 and J is TRBJ2-5, with TRBD1 matching over 7 bases. This CDR3 has 12 amino acids. Germline V gene lookup returns CDR1 SGHRS and CDR2 YFSETQ. The CDR3 bases are TGTGCCAGCAGCCTACAGGGGGAGACCCAGTACTTC. Translated, it gives CASSLQGETQYF.